The rows below give T cell receptor beta chains drawn from one sample of a study of vaccination effects on CD4 cells after COVID-19. Their antigens are not known. Generated by immunoSEQ multiplex PCR, the TCRdb table keeps only in-frame clones and is missing some. The sample records 70,000 or so clones, under 85% being singletons. The starting material was CD4+ T cells from PBMCs cultured with HIV peptides, obtained before COVID-19 vaccination. The receptors were sampled from a human donor who had a prior SARS-CoV-2 infection. Each CDR3 is given with its conserved first and last residue. A D gene is named only where the DNA matches it firmly. Clone size is stated in some rows and not others, as once, few, many or a class when expanded.

>TRBV21-1|.|.|TRBJ2-1
CASSFRDSHREQFF
TGTGCCAGCAGCTTCCGGGACTCACACCGTGAGCAGTTCTTC
>TRBV15|.|.|TRBJ2-6
CATSRVRAGANVLTF
TGTGCCACCAGCAGAGTCAGGGCTGGGGCCAACGTCCTGACTTTC
>TRBV4-1|.|.|TRBJ2-1
CASSQVPYNEQFF
TGCGCCAGCAGCCAAGTACCCTACAATGAGCAGTTCTTC
>TRBV6-2/TRBV6-3|TRBD2|.|TRBJ2-1
CASSYRAGGSYNEQFF
TGTGCCAGCAGTTACCGGGCGGGAGGGTCCTACAATGAGCAGTTCTTC
>TRBV28|.|once|TRBJ1-1
CASSDLIRSTEAFF
TGTGCCAGCAGCGACTTGATCAGAAGCACTGAAGCTTTCTTT
>TRBV7-2|.|.|TRBJ1-1
CASTLTNTEAFF
TGTGCCAGCACCCTTACGAACACTGAAGCTTTCTTT
>TRBV5-1|.|.|TRBJ1-1
CASSLDTVNTEAFF
TGCGCCAGCAGCTTGGATACGGTGAACACTGAAGCTTTCTTT
>TRBV30|.|few|TRBJ1-1
CAWSLKGPAYPFF
TGTGCCTGGAGTCTAAAGGGCCCCGCGTACCCTTTCTTT
>TRBV29-1|TRBD1|once|TRBJ2-5
CSAKDRGRVQDF
TGCAGCGCAAAAGACAGGGGGCGCGTTCAAGACTTC
>TRBV10-3|.|.|TRBJ1-1
CAISEQVDTEAFF
TGTGCCATCAGTGAGCAAGTTGACACTGAAGCTTTCTTT